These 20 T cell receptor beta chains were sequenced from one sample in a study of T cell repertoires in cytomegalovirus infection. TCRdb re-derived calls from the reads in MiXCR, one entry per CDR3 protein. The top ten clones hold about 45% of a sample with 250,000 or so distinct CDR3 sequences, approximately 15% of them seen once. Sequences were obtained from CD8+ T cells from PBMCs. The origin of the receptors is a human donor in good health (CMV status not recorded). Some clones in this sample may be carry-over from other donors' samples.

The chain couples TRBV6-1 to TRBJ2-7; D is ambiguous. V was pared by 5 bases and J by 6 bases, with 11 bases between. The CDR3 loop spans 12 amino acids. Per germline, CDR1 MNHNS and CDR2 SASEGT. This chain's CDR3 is CASSSPSLEQYF. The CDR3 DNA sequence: TGTGCCAGCAGTTCCCCATCCCTCGAGCAGTACTTC.

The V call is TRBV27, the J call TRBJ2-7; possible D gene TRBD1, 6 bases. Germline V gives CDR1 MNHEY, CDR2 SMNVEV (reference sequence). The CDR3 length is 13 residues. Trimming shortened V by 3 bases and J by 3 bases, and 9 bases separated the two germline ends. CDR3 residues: CASSFSTGYEQYF. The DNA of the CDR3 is TGTGCCAGCAGTTTTTCGACAGGCTACGAGCAGTACTTC.

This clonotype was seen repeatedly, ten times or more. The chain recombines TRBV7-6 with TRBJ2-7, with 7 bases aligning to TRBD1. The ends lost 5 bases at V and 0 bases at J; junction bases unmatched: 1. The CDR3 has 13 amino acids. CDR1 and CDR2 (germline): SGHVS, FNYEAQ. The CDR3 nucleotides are TGTGCCAGCAGCCCAGGGGGCTCCTACGAGCAGTACTTC. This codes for CASSPGGSYEQYF.

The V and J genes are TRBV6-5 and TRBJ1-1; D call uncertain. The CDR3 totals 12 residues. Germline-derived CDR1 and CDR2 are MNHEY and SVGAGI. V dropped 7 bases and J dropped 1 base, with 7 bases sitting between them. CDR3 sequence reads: CASKSGNTEAFF. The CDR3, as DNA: TGTGCCAGCAAAAGCGGGAACACTGAAGCTTTCTTT.

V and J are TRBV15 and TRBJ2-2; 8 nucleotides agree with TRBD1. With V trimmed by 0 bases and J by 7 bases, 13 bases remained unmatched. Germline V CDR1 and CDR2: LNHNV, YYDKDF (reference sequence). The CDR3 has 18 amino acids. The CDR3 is CATSRDLAGTGTLGELFF. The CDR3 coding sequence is TGTGCCACCAGCAGAGATTTAGCCGGGACAGGTACACTCGGGGAGCTGTTTTTT.

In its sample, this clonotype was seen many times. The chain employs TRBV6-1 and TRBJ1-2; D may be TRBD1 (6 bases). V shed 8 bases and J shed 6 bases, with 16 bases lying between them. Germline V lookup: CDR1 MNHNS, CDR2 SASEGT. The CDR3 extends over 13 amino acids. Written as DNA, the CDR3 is TGTGCCAGCCGAGGGGGGGGCGCGCATGGCTACACCTTC. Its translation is CASRGGGAHGYTF.

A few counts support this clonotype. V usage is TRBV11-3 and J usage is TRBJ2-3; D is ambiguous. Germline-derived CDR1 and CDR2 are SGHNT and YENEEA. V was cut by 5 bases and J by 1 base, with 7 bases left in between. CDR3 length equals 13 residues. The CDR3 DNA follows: TGTGCCAGCAGCCCCCGGGGCACAGATACGCAGTATTTT. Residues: CASSPRGTDTQYF.

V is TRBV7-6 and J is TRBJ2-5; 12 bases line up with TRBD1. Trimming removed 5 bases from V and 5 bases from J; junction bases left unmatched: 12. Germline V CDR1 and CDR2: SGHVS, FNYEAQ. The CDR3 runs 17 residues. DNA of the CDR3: TGTGCCAGCAGCGCCGACGGGGGACAGGGGGCGCGGGAGACCCAGTACTTC. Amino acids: CASSADGGQGARETQYF.

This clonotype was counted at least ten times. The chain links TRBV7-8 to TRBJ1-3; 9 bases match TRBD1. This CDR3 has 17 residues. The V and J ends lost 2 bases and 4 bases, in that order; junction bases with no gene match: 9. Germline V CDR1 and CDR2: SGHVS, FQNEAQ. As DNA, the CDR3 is TGTGCCAGCAGCTTACCTCGAACAGGGGGCTCGGGAAACACCATATATTTT. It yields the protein CASSLPRTGGSGNTIYF.

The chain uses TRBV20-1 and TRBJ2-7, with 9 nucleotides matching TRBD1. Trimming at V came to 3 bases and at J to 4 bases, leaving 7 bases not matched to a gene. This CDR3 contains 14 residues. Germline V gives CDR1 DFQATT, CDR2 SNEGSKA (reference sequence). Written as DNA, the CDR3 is TGCAGTGCTAGGGCGGACAGGGGCTTGTACGAGCAGTACTTC. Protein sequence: CSARADRGLYEQYF.

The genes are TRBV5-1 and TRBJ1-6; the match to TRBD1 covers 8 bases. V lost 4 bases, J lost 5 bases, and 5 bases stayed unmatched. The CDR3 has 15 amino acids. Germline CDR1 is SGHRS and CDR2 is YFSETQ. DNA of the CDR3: TGCGCCAGCAGCAAGACAGGGGTTGATAATTCACCCCTCCACTTT. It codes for CASSKTGVDNSPLHF.

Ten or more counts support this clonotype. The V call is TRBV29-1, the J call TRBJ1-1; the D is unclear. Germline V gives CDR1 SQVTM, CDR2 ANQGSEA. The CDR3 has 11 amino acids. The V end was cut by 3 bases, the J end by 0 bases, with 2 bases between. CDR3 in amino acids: CSVEVNTEAFF. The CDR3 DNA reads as TGCAGCGTTGAGGTGAACACTGAAGCTTTCTTT.

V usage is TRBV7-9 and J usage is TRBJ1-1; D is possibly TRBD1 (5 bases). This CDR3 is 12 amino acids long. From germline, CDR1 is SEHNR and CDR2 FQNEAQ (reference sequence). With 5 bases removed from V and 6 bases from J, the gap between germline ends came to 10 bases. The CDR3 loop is CASSPPGAEAFF. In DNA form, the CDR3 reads TGTGCCAGCAGCCCCCCGGGGGCTGAAGCTTTCTTT.

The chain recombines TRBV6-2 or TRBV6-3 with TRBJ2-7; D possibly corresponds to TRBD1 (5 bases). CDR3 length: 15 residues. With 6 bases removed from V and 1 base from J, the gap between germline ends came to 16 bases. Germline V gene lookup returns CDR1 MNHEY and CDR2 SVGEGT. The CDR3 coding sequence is TGTGCCAGCAGCACCCCGCAGGGCAGTTCCTACGAGCAGTACTTC. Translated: CASSTPQGSSYEQYF.

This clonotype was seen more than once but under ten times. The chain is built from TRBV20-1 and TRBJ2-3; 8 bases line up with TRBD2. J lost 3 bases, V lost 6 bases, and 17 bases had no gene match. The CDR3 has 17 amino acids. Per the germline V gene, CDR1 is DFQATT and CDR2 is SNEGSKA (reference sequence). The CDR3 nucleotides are TGCAGTGCGAGCGGGAGCGCCCTAAGGGGGGGAACAGATACGCAGTATTTT. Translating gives CSASGSALRGGTDTQYF.

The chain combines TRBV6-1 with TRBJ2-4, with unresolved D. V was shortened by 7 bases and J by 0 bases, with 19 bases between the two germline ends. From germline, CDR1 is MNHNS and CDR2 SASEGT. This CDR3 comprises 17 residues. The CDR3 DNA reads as TGTGCCAGCACTAAAAGTCCAGCAGGTCCAGCCAAAAACATTCAGTACTTC. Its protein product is CASTKSPAGPAKNIQYF.

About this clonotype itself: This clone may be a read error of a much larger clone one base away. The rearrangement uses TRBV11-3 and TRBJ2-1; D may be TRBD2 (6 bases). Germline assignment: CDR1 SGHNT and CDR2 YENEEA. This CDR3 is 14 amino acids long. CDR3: CASSSLGGIDERFF. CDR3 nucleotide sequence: TGTGCCAGCAGCTCCTTGGGGGGTATCGATGAGCGGTTCTTC.

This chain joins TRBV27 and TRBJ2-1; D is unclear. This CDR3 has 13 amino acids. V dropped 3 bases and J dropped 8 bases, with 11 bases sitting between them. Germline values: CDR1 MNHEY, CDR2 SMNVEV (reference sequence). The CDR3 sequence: CASSFPFGDEQFF. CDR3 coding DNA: TGTGCCAGCAGTTTCCCATTCGGCGATGAGCAGTTCTTC.

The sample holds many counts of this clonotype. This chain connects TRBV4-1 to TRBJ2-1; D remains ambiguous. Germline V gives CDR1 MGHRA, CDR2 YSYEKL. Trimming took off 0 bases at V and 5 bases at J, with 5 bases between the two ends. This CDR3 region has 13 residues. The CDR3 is CASSQEADNEQFF. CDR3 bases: TGCGCCAGCAGCCAAGAGGCGGACAATGAGCAGTTCTTC.

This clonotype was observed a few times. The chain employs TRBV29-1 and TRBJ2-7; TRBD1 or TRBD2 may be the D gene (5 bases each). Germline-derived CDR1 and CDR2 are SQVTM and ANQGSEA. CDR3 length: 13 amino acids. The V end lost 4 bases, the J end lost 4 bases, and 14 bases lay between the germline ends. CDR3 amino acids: CSVVGGPLYEQYF. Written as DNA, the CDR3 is TGCAGCGTTGTTGGGGGTCCTCTATACGAGCAGTACTTC.